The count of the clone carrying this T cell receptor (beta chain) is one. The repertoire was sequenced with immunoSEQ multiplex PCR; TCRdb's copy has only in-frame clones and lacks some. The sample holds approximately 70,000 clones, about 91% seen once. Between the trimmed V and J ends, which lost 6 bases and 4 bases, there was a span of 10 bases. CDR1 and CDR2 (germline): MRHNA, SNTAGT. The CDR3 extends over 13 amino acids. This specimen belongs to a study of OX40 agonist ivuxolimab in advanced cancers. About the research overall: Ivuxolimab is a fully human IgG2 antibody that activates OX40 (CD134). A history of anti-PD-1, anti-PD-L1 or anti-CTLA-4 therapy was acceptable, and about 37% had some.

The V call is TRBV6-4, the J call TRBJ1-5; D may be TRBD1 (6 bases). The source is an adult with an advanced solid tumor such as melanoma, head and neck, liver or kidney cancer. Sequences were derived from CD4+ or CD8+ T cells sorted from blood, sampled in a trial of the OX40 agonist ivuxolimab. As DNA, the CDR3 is TGTGCCAGCAGCCCCGACAGGAATCAGCCCCAGCATTTT. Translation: CASSPDRNQPQHF.